This T cell receptor beta chain was documented in a study of patients and donors after allogeneic stem cell transplantation (TCRdb year 2020). For this clonotype: The antigen it recognizes is unknown. The record has no base qualities; no much larger clone is one base away.

The junction shows trimming of 3 bases on V and 5 bases on J, and the gene matches do not reach 3 bases of it. As encoded in the germline V gene, CDR1 is KGHDR while CDR2 is SFDVKD. The CDR3 runs 14 residues from the cysteine to the phenylalanine. The CDR3 DNA has 42 bases and is translated from base 1. The library relied on RT-PCR. Sequencing relied on a NextSeq 550. The public sequencing data were trimmed at Q25 with fastp and processed into clonotypes with MiXCR by TCRdb, which kept only in-frame beta chains. Here each entry gathers all rows of one CDR3 protein and keeps the most common genes and DNA. This sample gives roughly 250,000 distinct CDR3 sequences in total; 11% to 15% of them show up just once. The top ten constitute 11% of the sample.

Input material: blood, either unsorted or a sorted T cell fraction (not recorded which). The chain couples TRBV24-1 to TRBJ2-5; the central 9 bases match TRBD1. The clonotype was recovered from a human donor who was either an allogeneic HSCT recipient or a stem cell or donor lymphocyte infusion donor (not recorded which). It is not recorded whose cells these are; they may come from a transplant donor. The CDR3 region: CATSDRTGEETQYF. In nucleotides, the sequence is TGTGCCACCAGTGATCGGACAGGGGAGGAGACCCAGTACTTC.